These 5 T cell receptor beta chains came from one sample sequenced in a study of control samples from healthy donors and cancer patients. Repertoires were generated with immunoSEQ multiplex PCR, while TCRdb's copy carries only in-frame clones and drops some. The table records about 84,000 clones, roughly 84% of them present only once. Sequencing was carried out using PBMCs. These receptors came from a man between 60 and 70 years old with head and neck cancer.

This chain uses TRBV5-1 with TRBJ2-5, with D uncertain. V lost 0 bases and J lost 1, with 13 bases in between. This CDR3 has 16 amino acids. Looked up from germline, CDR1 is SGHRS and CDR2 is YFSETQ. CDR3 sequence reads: CASSLAVGSLQETQYF. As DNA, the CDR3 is TGCGCCAGCAGCTTGGCCGTGGGGTCCCTCCAAGAGACCCAGTACTTC. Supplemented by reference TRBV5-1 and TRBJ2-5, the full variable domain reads KAGVTQTPRYLIKTRGQQVTLSCSPISGHRSVSWYQQTPGQGLQFLFEYFSETQRNKGNFPGRFSGRQFSNSRSEMNVSTLELGDSALYLCASSLAVGSLQETQYFGPGTRLLVL.

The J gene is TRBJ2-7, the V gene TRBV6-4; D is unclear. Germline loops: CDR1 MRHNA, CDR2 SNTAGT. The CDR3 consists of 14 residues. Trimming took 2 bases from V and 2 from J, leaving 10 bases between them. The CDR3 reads CASSDPGLPYEQYF. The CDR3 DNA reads TGTGCCAGCAGTGACCCCGGATTACCCTACGAGCAGTACTTC.

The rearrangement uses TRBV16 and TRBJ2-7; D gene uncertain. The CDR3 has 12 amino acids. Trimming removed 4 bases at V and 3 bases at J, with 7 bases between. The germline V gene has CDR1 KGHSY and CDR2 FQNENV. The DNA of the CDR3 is TGTGCCAGCAGCCGCAGAAACTACGAGCAGTACTTC. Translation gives CASSRRNYEQYF.

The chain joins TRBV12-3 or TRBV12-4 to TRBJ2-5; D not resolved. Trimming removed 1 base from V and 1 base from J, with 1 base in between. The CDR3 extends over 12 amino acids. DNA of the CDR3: TGTGCCAGCAGTTTAGTCCAAGAGACCCAGTACTTC. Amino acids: CASSLVQETQYF.

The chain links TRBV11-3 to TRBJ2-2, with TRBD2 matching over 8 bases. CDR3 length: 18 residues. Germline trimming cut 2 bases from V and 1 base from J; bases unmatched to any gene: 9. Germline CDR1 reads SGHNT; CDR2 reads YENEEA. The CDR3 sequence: CASSLSEGREENTGELFF. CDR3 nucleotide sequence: TGTGCCAGCAGCTTATCCGAGGGGCGGGAGGAGAACACCGGGGAGCTGTTTTTT.